This T cell receptor (beta chain) was identified during a study of blood T cell repertoires in COVID-19. The wider study: The samples span acute and convalescent COVID-19 from the United States, Italy and Spain. PBMCs, B-cell-depleted T cells, or T cells were the source of the cDNA or gDNA that made up the material.

Methods used by the authors: Estimation of nucleated cell counts relied on the amplification of reference gene primers. Profiled with immunoSEQ multiplex PCR; TCRdb holds only in-frame clones, not every one. D and trimming come from the DNA, and the V and J calls and clone size come from that table. The table has around 220,000 clones, roughly 87% seen once. The sequencing sample was made of peripheral blood. This receptor was identified in a man aged 40-49 years with active or convalescent COVID-19.

CDR3 sequence (DNA): TGTGCCAGCAGTTATCACGGGGACAGGGAGGATGGCTACACCTTC. Translating it yields CASSYHGDREDGYTF. This chain joins TRBV6-5 and TRBJ1-2, with 9 nucleotides matching TRBD1. The CDR3 is 15 residues long. The V segment lost 3 bases and the J segment 6 bases; nucleotides outside the gene matches: 8. Germline V gene lookup returns CDR1 MNHEY and CDR2 SVGAGI.